Each of the 11 T cell receptor beta chains below was sequenced from the same sample in a study of cytomegalovirus exposure and HLA in healthy donors. PCR used 60 Vbeta primers and 13 Jbeta primers. Method: immunoSEQ multiplex PCR; TCRdb's copy keeps in-frame clones and lacks some. The table records approximately 190,000 clones, over 75% of them present only once. The material sequenced was PBMCs. The receptors derive from a boy aged 2-15 years in good health and CMV-seronegative.

A single count supports this clone. The rearrangement uses TRBV4-1 and TRBJ1-1; D gene unclear. V lost 1 base and J 1 base, leaving 13 bases between the germline ends. The CDR3 sequence is 16 residues long. In germline, CDR1 is MGHRA, CDR2 YSYEKL. The chain's CDR3 is CASSQVGEWGNTEAFF. CDR3 nucleotide sequence: TGCGCCAGCAGCCAAGTCGGGGAGTGGGGGAACACTGAAGCTTTCTTT.

The chain is built from TRBV5-4 and TRBJ2-5, with 7 bases lining up with TRBD1. V lost 4 bases and J lost 5; bases outside the gene matches: 8. Per the germline V gene, CDR1 is SGHNT and CDR2 is YYREEE (reference sequence). CDR3 length: 14 residues. CDR3 amino acids: CASSLDRAQETQYF. In DNA, the CDR3 is TGTGCCAGCAGCCTCGACAGGGCCCAGGAGACCCAGTACTTC.

A note on this clone: The sample holds other DNA sequences that translate to the same CDR3. J is TRBJ2-6 and V is TRBV5-4; D is unclear. Deletions cut 2 bases from V and 0 bases from J, with 6 bases between. Germline CDR1 and CDR2: SGHNT and YYREEE (reference sequence). The CDR3 runs to 15 residues. Here the CDR3 DNA reads TGTGCCAGCAGCTTTGAACTCTCTGGGGCCAACGTCCTGACTTTC. Amino acid sequence: CASSFELSGANVLTF.

The rearrangement joins TRBV10-3 to TRBJ2-5; D perhaps matches TRBD2 (7 bases). Germline loops: CDR1 ENHRY, CDR2 SYGVKD. The CDR3 length is 17 residues. With 5 bases removed from V and 1 base from J, the gap between germline ends came to 20 bases. CDR3 region: CAISPSRGGGGQETQYF. Here the CDR3 DNA reads TGTGCCATCAGTCCAAGCCGGGGAGGGGGGGGCCAAGAGACCCAGTACTTC.

This chain links TRBV5-6 with TRBJ1-2; 7 positions match TRBD1. V lost 4 bases to trimming and J lost 6 bases; unmatched junction nucleotides: 9. The CDR3 has 14 amino acids. Per germline, CDR1 SGHDT and CDR2 YYEEEE. CDR3 DNA: TGTGCCAGCAGCAAAGACAGGGTTGGAAATGGCTACACCTTC. This sequence encodes CASSKDRVGNGYTF.

This rearrangement joins TRBV4-2 to TRBJ2-3; 9 bases fit TRBD2. The CDR3 totals 16 residues. V dropped 0 bases and J dropped 6; count of bases not matched to a gene: 7. Germline CDR1 LGHNA, CDR2 YNFKEQ. The CDR3 sequence is CASSQEEAGGGDTQYF. The CDR3 DNA sequence: TGTGCCAGCAGCCAAGAAGAAGCGGGGGGTGGTGATACGCAGTATTTT.

Turning to this clone: Other DNA sequences in the sample encode the same CDR3. The chain links TRBV6-5 to TRBJ1-1; maybe TRBD1 (6 bases). The germline V gene encodes CDR1 MNHEY and CDR2 SVGAGI. The CDR3 is made up of 15 amino acids. V was cut by 0 bases and J by 0 bases, with 8 bases left in between. CDR3 residues: CASSYSTGLNTEAFF. DNA for the CDR3: TGTGCCAGCAGTTACTCGACAGGACTGAACACTGAAGCTTTCTTT.

The chain combines TRBV6-5 with TRBJ1-2, with D tentatively TRBD1 (5 bases). With 0 bases removed from V and 5 bases from J, the gap between germline ends came to 13 bases. This CDR3 region has 15 residues. Germline V gives CDR1 MNHEY, CDR2 SVGAGI. The CDR3: CASSYSGVGGYGYTF. As DNA, the CDR3 is TGTGCCAGCAGTTACTCAGGGGTCGGGGGGTATGGCTACACCTTC.

About this clone itself: At one end, the junction sequence differs from germline, possibly due to a read error. This chain connects TRBV7-9 to TRBJ2-7, with TRBD1 matching over 7 bases. Germline V lookup: CDR1 SEHNR, CDR2 FQNEAQ (reference sequence). CDR3 size: 16 residues. CDR3 loop: CSSSHSGRTGFYEQYF. The CDR3 DNA sequence: TGTTCCAGCAGCCATTCAGGTAGGACAGGATTCTACGAGCAGTACTTC.

The V call is TRBV4-2, the J call TRBJ2-3, with 9 bases matching TRBD2. The germline V gene encodes CDR1 LGHNA and CDR2 YNFKEQ. There are 18 residues in the CDR3. The V segment lost 0 bases and the J segment 6 bases; nucleotides outside the gene matches: 13. CDR3 nucleotides: TGTGCCAGCAGCCAAGAACCCCTTTCGCGGGGGGGCGGGGATACGCAGTATTTT. This sequence encodes CASSQEPLSRGGGDTQYF.

This clone has a single count. V usage is TRBV7-2 and J usage is TRBJ1-3; D ambiguous. Trimming took 0 bases from V and 2 from J, leaving 8 bases between them. This CDR3 spans 15 amino acids. Germline V gene lookup returns CDR1 SGHTA and CDR2 FQGNSA. CDR3 loop: CASSLATVAGNTIYF. CDR3 DNA sequence: TGTGCCAGCAGCTTAGCTACAGTCGCTGGAAACACCATATATTTT.